This T cell receptor beta chain was captured by sequencing in a study of neurological immune-mediated disorders. This CDR3 is 17 amino acids long. Germline V lookup: CDR1 KGHDR, CDR2 SFDVKD. V lost 3 bases, J lost 0 bases, and 6 bases stayed unmatched. TCRdb itself ran the 5' RACE reads through MiXCR, one entry per CDR3 protein. The profile shows approximately 50,000 distinct CDR3 sequences, 8% to 9% of them singletons. This clonotype was recorded many times. The time point: longitudinal time-point 3. The chain joins TRBV24-1 to TRBJ2-3; 9 nucleotides match TRBD1. The receptor's source is a woman between 35 and 50 years old in good health. Sequencing was carried out using PBMCs. CDR3 protein: CATSDPGQGWSTDTQYF. For the CDR3, the DNA is TGTGCCACCAGTGATCCCGGACAGGGGTGGAGCACAGATACGCAGTATTTT.